These 4 T cell receptor beta chains were sequenced from one sample in a study of T cell responses to AZD1222 COVID-19 vaccine. TCRdb keeps only in-frame clones here, not all; method: immunoSEQ multiplex PCR. The sample carries roughly 67,000 clones, around 89% recorded once. This specimen consisted of peripheral blood, obtained 28 days after the second AZD1222 dose. The source is an adult who received the AZD1222 COVID-19 vaccine.

The chain joins TRBV5-4 to TRBJ2-2, with D maybe TRBD2 (6 bases). Trimming stripped 0 bases from V and 4 bases from J, with 10 bases between. In germline, CDR1 is SGHNT, CDR2 YYREEE (reference sequence). The CDR3 is 15 amino acids. The CDR3 sequence is CASSLDGSRTGELFF. The CDR3 DNA reads as TGTGCCAGCAGCTTGGACGGGAGTCGCACCGGGGAGCTGTTTTTT.

This chain connects TRBV28 to TRBJ1-2, with D possibly being TRBD1 (6 bases). V lost 2 bases, J lost 4 bases, and 11 bases lay in between. The CDR3 consists of 14 residues. CDR1 is MDHEN, CDR2 SYDVKM, per germline. The DNA of the CDR3 is TGTGCCAGCAGTTTAGCCGGGGGCGTCTATGGCTACACCTTC. Residues: CASSLAGGVYGYTF.

This rearrangement joins TRBV7-9 to TRBJ2-3; TRBD2 agrees at 8 bases. The CDR3 is made up of 14 amino acids. Germline V CDR1 and CDR2: SEHNR, FQNEAQ (reference sequence). V lost 2 bases and J lost 5; bases outside the gene matches: 3. The DNA of the CDR3 is TGTGCCAGCAGCTTAAGGGCGGGAGGAGATACGCAGTATTTT. It yields the protein CASSLRAGGDTQYF. The complete variable domain, with remaining parts taken from reference TRBV7-9 and TRBJ2-3, reads DTGVSQNPRHKITKRGQNVTFRCDPISEHNRLYWYRQTLGQGPEFLTYFQNEAQLEKSRLLSDRFSAERPKGSFSTLEIQRTEQGDSAMYLCASSLRAGGDTQYFGPGTRLTVL.

This chain joins TRBV7-8 and TRBJ2-4, with D unclear. Germline V gene data show CDR1 as SGHVS and CDR2 as FQNEAQ. This CDR3 region has 12 residues. V was shortened by 2 bases and J by 8 bases, with 7 bases between the two germline ends. The DNA for the CDR3 is TGTGCCAGCAGCTTAAACGGTGACATTCAGTACTTC. This translates into CASSLNGDIQYF.